This T cell receptor (beta chain) is from a study of blood T cells in healthy people across ages. Per germline, CDR1 SNHLY and CDR2 FYNNEI. The V gene lost 1 base and the J gene lost 3 bases, with 6 bases spanning the gap. This CDR3 comprises 13 residues. At least ten counts were recorded for this clonotype. The donors, aged roughly 6 to 90, were healthy Caucasians from Russia. Donors each provided around 10 milliliters of peripheral blood. The study isolated at least 7 million PBMCs from each sample. A second PCR of roughly 7 to 11 cycles used a sample-barcoded 5' primer and a J-beta primer mix. All cDNA molecules were each tagged by a template-switch adaptor with 12 random nucleotides. Each CDR3 protein gets one entry after TCRdb re-called the 5' RACE reads with MiXCR. Of around 850,000 distinct CDR3 sequences detected, under 40% appear once; the ten largest clones hold approximately 12%.

The clonotype was recovered from a man aged 18 to 35 in good health. The sample was blood. The chain couples TRBV2 to TRBJ1-2; D is ambiguous. CDR3 amino acids: CASSEGQDYGYTF. The CDR3, as DNA: TGTGCCAGCAGTGAAGGGCAGGACTATGGCTACACCTTC.